What follows are 16 T cell receptor beta chains derived from one specimen sequenced in a study of blood T cell repertoires in COVID-19. The protocol was immunoSEQ multiplex PCR, while the TCRdb copy is restricted to in-frame clones and leaves out a portion. The sample yields tens of thousands of clones, 80% to 85% seen once. Sample: peripheral blood. All receptors derive from a woman aged 60-75 years with acute or convalescent COVID-19.

The sample holds a few counts of this clone. The chain uses TRBV19 and TRBJ1-5; weak D call: TRBD1 (5 bases). V was trimmed by 10 bases and J by 0 bases, leaving 10 bases between them. This CDR3 contains 13 residues. Germline lookup yields CDR1 LNHDA and CDR2 SQIVND (reference sequence). The CDR3 DNA follows: TGTGCCACTGGACAAAATAGCAATCAGCCCCAGCATTTT. It is translated as CATGQNSNQPQHF.

This sequence joins TRBV3-1 (or the pseudogene TRBV3-2) and TRBJ2-1; unclear D gene. The CDR3 loop spans 17 amino acids. V lost 4 bases to trimming and J lost 0 bases, with 16 bases between them. Germline CDR1 LGHDT, CDR2 YNNKEL (reference sequence). CDR3 sequence reads: CASSPYLSPVSYNEQFF. The CDR3, as DNA: TGTGCCAGCAGCCCTTATCTCTCCCCGGTCTCCTACAATGAGCAGTTCTTC.

The chain has TRBV27 and TRBJ2-7; weak D call: TRBD2 (6 bases). The CDR3 is 19 amino acids. V was cut by 5 bases and J by 6 bases, with 32 bases left in between. CDR1 is MNHEY, CDR2 SMNVEV, per germline (reference sequence). CDR3 in DNA: TGTGCCAGCAGTCAACCCCCGGAAGTAGGAGACGGGAGAGATATCGAGCAGTACTTC. Encoded protein: CASSQPPEVGDGRDIEQYF.

The chain has TRBV9 and TRBJ2-7; TRBD2 aligns across 7 bases. Germline V lookup: CDR1 SGDLS, CDR2 YYNGEE. V lost 2 bases and J lost 2; bases outside the gene matches: 4. This CDR3 has 14 amino acids. The CDR3 region is CASSVREGTYEQYF. The CDR3 bases are TGTGCCAGCAGCGTGAGGGAGGGGACCTACGAGCAGTACTTC.

The chain joins TRBV7-3 to TRBJ2-2; tentatively, D is TRBD2 (5 bases). Trimming shortened V by 5 bases and J by 2 bases, and 18 bases separated the two germline ends. Germline values: CDR1 SGHTA, CDR2 FQGTGA. The CDR3 is 17 residues long. CDR3 region: CASSKGPGRTNTGELFF. DNA for the CDR3: TGTGCCAGCAGCAAAGGACCGGGAAGGACCAACACCGGGGAGCTGTTTTTT.

The rearrangement links TRBV20-1 to TRBJ1-2; possible D gene TRBD1, 5 bases. The CDR3 spans 13 residues. Trimming removed 3 bases at V and 2 bases at J, with 10 bases between. Per germline, CDR1 DFQATT and CDR2 SNEGSKA (reference sequence). The DNA for the CDR3 is TGCAGTGCTAGTTGGGGGGTAAACTATGGCTACACCTTC. The encoded protein is CSASWGVNYGYTF.

This chain links TRBV6-4 with TRBJ2-1; tentative D call: TRBD1 (5 bases). V lost 1 base, J lost 7 bases, and 14 bases lay in between. The germline CDR1 and CDR2 sequences are MRHNA and SNTAGT. The CDR3 extends over 15 amino acids. The CDR3 loop reads CASSDFASQGNEQFF. The CDR3 DNA follows: TGTGCCAGCAGTGACTTCGCCTCTCAGGGAAATGAGCAGTTCTTC.

The chain couples TRBV29-1 to TRBJ1-1, with 9 bases matching TRBD1. Looked up from germline, CDR1 is SQVTM and CDR2 is ANQGSEA. This CDR3 has 15 residues. V lost 6 bases and J lost 0; bases outside the gene matches: 8. The CDR3 sequence: CSVDWTGVMNTEAFF. CDR3 DNA sequence: TGCAGCGTGGACTGGACAGGGGTCATGAACACTGAAGCTTTCTTT. Complete variable domain (other parts from reference TRBV29-1 and TRBJ1-1): SAVISQKPSRDICQRGTSLTIQCQVDSQVTMMFWYRQQPGQSLTLIATANQGSEATYESGFVIDKFPISRPNLTFSTLTVSNMSPEDSSIYLCSVDWTGVMNTEAFFGQGTRLTVV.

This chain joins TRBV5-1 and TRBJ1-1; D remains ambiguous. Germline V gene data show CDR1 as SGHRS and CDR2 as YFSETQ. V was pared by 0 bases and J by 2 bases, with 8 bases between. This CDR3 spans 14 amino acids. The CDR3 DNA reads as TGCGCCAGCAGCTTGGCGGGGTCAAACACTGAAGCTTTCTTT. Translated: CASSLAGSNTEAFF. The full variable domain, in which reference TRBV5-1 and TRBJ1-1 provide the parts outside the CDR3, is KAGVTQTPRYLIKTRGQQVTLSCSPISGHRSVSWYQQTPGQGLQFLFEYFSETQRNKGNFPGRFSGRQFSNSRSEMNVSTLELGDSALYLCASSLAGSNTEAFFGQGTRLTVV.

CDR3 DNA sequence: TGTGCCAGCAGTGCGGCGGGGGGGCCCTACAATGAGCAGTTCTTC. This encodes CASSAAGGPYNEQFF. The rearrangement links TRBV2 to TRBJ2-1; 9 nucleotides line up with TRBD2. CDR3 length: 15 residues. Trimming cost V 4 bases and J 2 bases; bases outside gene matches: 3. Per germline, CDR1 SNHLY and CDR2 FYNNEI.

This clone was detected only a few times. The V call is TRBV19, the J call TRBJ2-1, with TRBD2 identical over 9 bases. CDR1 and CDR2 (germline): LNHDA, SQIVND (reference sequence). The CDR3 is 15 amino acids. J lost 7 bases, V lost 5 bases, and 9 bases had no gene match. CDR3 amino acids: CASSPSGARLNEQFF. DNA of the CDR3: TGTGCCAGTAGTCCTAGCGGGGCCCGTTTAAATGAGCAGTTCTTC.

This chain uses TRBV5-1 with TRBJ2-3; 7 bases are a match to TRBD2. The length of the CDR3 is 18 residues. Unmatched junction bases numbered 15, after V lost 1 base and J lost 4 bases. Germline V gene data show CDR1 as SGHRS and CDR2 as YFSETQ. CDR3 nucleotide sequence: TGCGCCAGCAGCTTGACATCTCAGGTCGGCGGGGGATCAGATACGCAGTATTTT. It codes for CASSLTSQVGGGSDTQYF.

The chain is built from TRBV18 and TRBJ2-3, with a weak D call TRBD1 (6 bases). The germline CDR1 and CDR2 sequences are KGHSH and LQKENI. Trimming took off 5 bases at V and 7 bases at J, with 16 bases between the two ends. This CDR3 is built from 14 residues. CDR3: CASSAGYGTNTQYF. As DNA, the CDR3 is TGTGCCAGCTCAGCCGGATACGGGACAAATACGCAGTATTTT.

The chain carries TRBV6-6 and TRBJ2-7; 9 bases fit TRBD1. Germline V gene data show CDR1 as MNHNY and CDR2 as SVGAGI (reference sequence). This CDR3 is built from 15 residues. V lost 4 bases, J lost 2 bases, and 6 bases stayed unmatched. As DNA, the CDR3 is TGTGCCAGCAGTTCCGGGACAGGGAATCCCTACGAGCAGTACTTC. Amino acids: CASSSGTGNPYEQYF.

This clone occurred once. V and J are TRBV19 and TRBJ2-3, with D uncertain. The germline V gene encodes CDR1 LNHDA and CDR2 SQIVND (reference sequence). V was trimmed by 5 bases and J by 4 bases, leaving 10 bases between them. CDR3 length equals 13 residues. CDR3 DNA: TGTGCCAGTAGTCCCGTTAGTTCAGATACGCAGTATTTT. It yields the protein CASSPVSSDTQYF.

This clone was counted a few times. The rearrangement uses TRBV5-4 and TRBJ2-2, with D possibly TRBD1 on 6 matching bases. Deletions cut 5 bases from V and 3 bases from J, with 11 bases between. This CDR3 is 14 amino acids long. Germline CDR1 SGHNT, CDR2 YYREEE (reference sequence). The DNA of the CDR3 is TGTGCCAGCAGTCCCGACAGGTACACCGGGGAGCTGTTTTTT. This gives the protein CASSPDRYTGELFF.